This T cell receptor (beta chain) comes out of a study of T cell changes during pregnancy in multiple sclerosis. Germline lookup yields CDR1 SGHTA and CDR2 FQGTGA. V shed 5 bases, J shed 7 bases, and the junction held 15 bases outside the gene matches. The CDR3 contains 17 residues. Measured with immunoSEQ multiplex PCR; TCRdb has only the in-frame clones, and not every one. The sample includes fewer than 75,000 clones, less than 95% of them seen just once. This receptor was identified in a female donor in good health, enrolled as a control in a pregnancy study. This chain links TRBV7-3 with TRBJ2-3; 10 nucleotides align to TRBD1. The input for sequencing was peripheral blood, taken after pregnancy. The CDR3 DNA follows: TGTGCCAGCAGCAGAAACCGGCCGGGACAGGGGACAAATACGCAGTATTTT. It translates to CASSRNRPGQGTNTQYF.